The clone carrying this T cell receptor (beta chain) was counted ten times or more. The data belong to a study of early T cells in non-severe SARS-CoV-2 infection. A single record per CDR3 protein comes from TCRdb applying MiXCR to the 5' RACE reads. This sample has about 25,000 distinct CDR3 sequences, with roughly 4.5% found just once. V lost 6 bases and J 3 bases, leaving 12 bases between the germline ends. This CDR3 has 13 residues. The J gene is TRBJ2-7, the V gene TRBV12-3 or TRBV12-4; possibly TRBD1 or TRBD2 for D (5 bases each). The receptor's source is an adult who was a healthcare worker with PCR-confirmed SARS-CoV-2 infection or an uninfected control (not recorded which). Sequencing was carried out using whole blood. CDR3 coding DNA: TGTGCCAGCAGATACGGGGCACTCTACGAGCAGTACTTC. This gives the protein CASRYGALYEQYF.